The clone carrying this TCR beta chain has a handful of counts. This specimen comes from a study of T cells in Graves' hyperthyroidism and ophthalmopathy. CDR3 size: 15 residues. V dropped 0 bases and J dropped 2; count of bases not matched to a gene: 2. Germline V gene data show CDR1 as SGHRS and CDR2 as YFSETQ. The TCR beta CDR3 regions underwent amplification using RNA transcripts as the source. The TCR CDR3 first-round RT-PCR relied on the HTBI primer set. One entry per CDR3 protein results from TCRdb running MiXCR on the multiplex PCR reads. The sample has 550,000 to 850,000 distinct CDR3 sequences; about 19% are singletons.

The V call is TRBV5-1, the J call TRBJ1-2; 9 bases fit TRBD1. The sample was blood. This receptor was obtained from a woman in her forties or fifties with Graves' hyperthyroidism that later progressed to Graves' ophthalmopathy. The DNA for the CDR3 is TGCGCCAGCAGCTTGGGTGGACAGGGGAACTATGGCTACACCTTC. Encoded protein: CASSLGGQGNYGYTF.